This TCR beta chain was recorded in a study of cytomegalovirus exposure and HLA in healthy donors. Overall study findings and caveats: Investigators reported 164 TCR beta chains as tied to cytomegalovirus. As confirmed in vitro, three CMV-associated chains were specific for CMV antigens.

CDR1 and CDR2 (germline): SGHRS, YFSETQ. This CDR3 spans 16 amino acids. J lost 2 bases, V lost 0 bases, and 5 bases had no gene match. As regards this clone: Its specificity is unknown.

Profiling relied on immunoSEQ multiplex PCR, and the TCRdb table lists in-frame clones only, not all of them. The data contain roughly 59,000 clones, approximately 95% of them singletons. This chain connects TRBV5-1 to TRBJ2-3, with 8 positions matching TRBD2. The sample comprised PBMCs. This sequence was found in a woman younger than 30 in good health and CMV-seropositive. In nucleotides, the CDR3 is TGCGCCAGCAGCTTGGACGGCGGGGGGACCACAGATACGCAGTATTTT. This codes for CASSLDGGGTTDTQYF.